This T cell receptor (beta chain) was obtained from a study of a mutant IDH1 vaccine in newly diagnosed glioma. Study-wide context: All eight of the vaccinations patients received fell in weeks 1, 3, 5, 7, 11, 15, 19 and 23. Earlier therapy was either radiotherapy, temozolomide, or both, and most got both. Vaccinations were initiated 4-6 weeks following radiotherapy alone, or were given together with temozolomide cycles.

Noted time point: week 23, last vaccination. Each dose delivered 300 ug of mutant IDH1 20-mer peptide subcutaneously with imiquimod. The study enrolled donors with new WHO grade 3 or 4 IDH1-mutant, ATRX-lost astrocytomas. Turning to this clone: The antigen remains unidentified.

Germline trimming cut 8 bases from V and 6 bases from J; bases unmatched to any gene: 11. From germline, CDR1 is KGHSH and CDR2 LQKENI. The CDR3 covers 14 residues. Only in-frame clones appear in the TCRdb table, and some are missing; sequencing was by immunoSEQ multiplex PCR. The table has around 56,000 clones, 81% seen once. The source of this sequence is a woman aged 40 to 49 with glioma. Some clones in this sample may be carry-over from other donors' samples. The sample consisted of PBMCs, taken from a glioma patient whose treatment included an IDH1 peptide vaccine. The V and J genes are TRBV18 and TRBJ2-3, with 7 positions matching TRBD1. The CDR3 nucleotides are TGTGCCAGCGGAAAGGGGGCTTTCATGGATACGCAGTATTTT. This gives the protein CASGKGAFMDTQYF.